This T cell receptor beta chain is drawn from a study of blood T cell repertoires in COVID-19. V gave up 10 bases and J gave up 3 bases, with 13 bases separating them. The germline V gene encodes CDR1 LNHDA and CDR2 SQIVND (reference sequence). CDR3 length equals 13 residues. Using immunoSEQ multiplex PCR, the repertoire was profiled, and TCRdb retains in-frame clones only, with some absent. Altogether over 30,000 clones are present, roughly three quarters being singletons, with the ten largest covering approximately 16%. V usage is TRBV19 and J usage is TRBJ2-1, with D possibly being TRBD2 (6 bases). The receptor was isolated from a human donor in a cohort sampled during active COVID-19. The sample comprised peripheral blood. CDR3 sequence: CATGSSGYNEQFF. CDR3 in DNA: TGTGCCACCGGGAGTTCCGGCTACAATGAGCAGTTCTTC.